These 11 T cell receptor beta chains were all obtained from the same sample, sequenced in a study of shared clonotypes between healthy human individuals. Naive CD8 populations comprised CD45RO-negative cells positively selected for CCR7, excluding terminally differentiated effector memory CD45RA+ cells. Data came from immunoSEQ multiplex PCR; TCRdb stores just in-frame clones and leaves some out. The sample includes roughly 810,000 clones, about 96% of them seen just once. The sequencing input was naive CD8+ T cells sorted from blood. The receptors here all came from a young man in good health.

The CDR3 region is CASILSYRGGPNTGELFF. DNA for the CDR3: TGTGCCAGCATCCTATCCTATCGGGGAGGGCCAAACACCGGGGAGCTGTTTTTT. The J gene is TRBJ2-2, the V gene TRBV7-8; TRBD2 agrees at 7 bases. Germline assignment: CDR1 SGHVS and CDR2 FQNEAQ. The CDR3 contains 18 residues. V was clipped by 7 bases and J by 2 bases; unmatched bases: 16.

This chain links TRBV9 with TRBJ2-5; D uncertain. The CDR3 loop spans 13 amino acids. Germline loops: CDR1 SGDLS, CDR2 YYNGEE. Trimming took 0 bases from V and 4 from J, leaving 7 bases between them. The CDR3 is CASSVDIGETQYF. CDR3 nucleotide sequence: TGTGCCAGCAGCGTAGATATAGGAGAGACCCAGTACTTC. Based on the CDR3 plus reference TRBV9 and TRBJ2-5, the full variable domain is DSGVTQTPKHLITATGQRVTLRCSPRSGDLSVYWYQQSLDQGLQFLIQYYNGEERAKGNILERFSAQQFPDLHSELNLSSLELGDSALYFCASSVDIGETQYFGPGTRLLVL.

The rearrangement joins TRBV29-1 to TRBJ1-4; D might be TRBD1 (5 bases). The V end was cut by 6 bases, the J end by 4 bases, with 12 bases between. The CDR3 consists of 13 residues. Germline CDR1 reads SQVTM; CDR2 reads ANQGSEA. CDR3 residues: CSVETDDNEKLFF. CDR3 DNA: TGCAGCGTAGAGACAGATGATAATGAAAAACTGTTTTTT.

This clone was recorded once. The V gene is TRBV7-9, the J gene TRBJ1-1; D is unresolved. This CDR3 comprises 15 residues. Trimming left V 0 bases short and J 0 bases short, with 8 bases between. CDR1 is SEHNR and CDR2 is FQNEAQ in the germline V gene (reference sequence). DNA of the CDR3: TGTGCCAGCAGCTTAGCGGGGAGCATGAACACTGAAGCTTTCTTT. Encoded protein: CASSLAGSMNTEAFF.

The V and J genes are TRBV2 and TRBJ2-2, with 11 bases identical to TRBD2. V gave up 5 bases and J gave up 7 bases; unmatched junction bases: 15. Germline lookup yields CDR1 SNHLY and CDR2 FYNNEI. This CDR3 region has 18 residues. CDR3 loop: CASSPPPGLAGGFGELFF. The CDR3 bases are TGTGCCAGCAGTCCCCCCCCTGGGCTAGCGGGAGGTTTCGGGGAGCTGTTTTTT. The full variable domain, with the rest looked up from reference TRBV2 and TRBJ2-2, is EPEVTQTPSHQVTQMGQEVILRCVPISNHLYFYWYRQILGQKVEFLVSFYNNEISEKSEIFDDQFSVERPDGSNFTLKIRSTKLEDSAMYFCASSPPPGLAGGFGELFFGEGSRLTVL.

The J gene is TRBJ2-5, the V gene TRBV27; D is ambiguous. CDR3 length equals 14 residues. CDR1 and CDR2 (germline): MNHEY, SMNVEV (reference sequence). Trimming shortened V by 2 bases and J by 7 bases, and 14 bases separated the two germline ends. As DNA, the CDR3 is TGTGCCAGCAGTTTAAGTCTACCCAGTAGGACCCAGTACTTC. It codes for CASSLSLPSRTQYF.

This chain joins TRBV6-1 and TRBJ2-1; a weak D match, TRBD2 (6 bases). The germline V and J ends were trimmed by 2 bases and 3 bases, with 11 bases remaining between them. CDR3 length: 15 residues. Looked up from germline, CDR1 is MNHNS and CDR2 is SASEGT. Here the CDR3 DNA reads TGTGCCAGCAGTGAACTTGGGGGAGGCTACAATGAGCAGTTCTTC. Amino acids: CASSELGGGYNEQFF.

This clone has just one count. The J gene is TRBJ2-3, the V gene TRBV29-1; possibly TRBD2 for D (6 bases). V shed 4 bases and J shed 2 bases, with 16 bases lying between them. The CDR3 has 15 residues. Germline CDR1 reads SQVTM; CDR2 reads ANQGSEA. The CDR3: CSVVLGGDFTDTQYF. DNA of the CDR3: TGCAGCGTTGTCCTTGGCGGGGACTTCACAGATACGCAGTATTTT.

The rearrangement uses TRBV5-1 and TRBJ2-3, with D tentatively TRBD1 or TRBD2 (5 bases each). Deletions cut 3 bases from V and 1 base from J, with 24 bases between. The CDR3 is made up of 19 amino acids. Germline CDR1 SGHRS, CDR2 YFSETQ. The CDR3 loop is CASSSARPWTEGRTDTQYF. The CDR3 DNA follows: TGCGCCAGCAGCTCGGCGAGACCTTGGACTGAGGGGCGCACAGATACGCAGTATTTT.

The CDR3 nucleotides are TGTGCCAGCAGTTCAGGACAGGGATGGAACGAGCAGTACTTC. This sequence encodes CASSSGQGWNEQYF. This rearrangement joins TRBV27 to TRBJ2-7, with 8 bases aligning to TRBD1. CDR1 and CDR2 from the germline V gene are MNHEY and SMNVEV (reference sequence). The CDR3 runs 14 residues. Trimming removed 4 bases from V and 5 bases from J; junction bases left unmatched: 7.

The CDR3 loop is CASQWTGEGEQYF. The CDR3 coding sequence is TGTGCCAGCCAATGGACAGGGGAAGGCGAGCAGTACTTC. This chain links TRBV28 with TRBJ2-7, with 9 bases matching TRBD1. CDR3 length equals 13 residues. CDR1 and CDR2 from the germline V gene are MDHEN and SYDVKM. V gave up 8 bases and J gave up 6 bases; unmatched junction bases: 8.